This T cell receptor (beta chain) was obtained from a study of T cells in Graves' hyperthyroidism and ophthalmopathy. Study-wide findings and caveats: Most clonotypes expanded in thyroid above 0.001 were likewise present in blood.

There are a few counts of this clonotype. Its antigen is currently unknown. The germline V gene has CDR1 SNHLY and CDR2 FYNNEI. This CDR3 has 15 residues. V shed 3 bases and J shed 4 bases, with 13 bases lying between them. TCR beta CDR3 regions were amplified from RNA. The primer set for the first-round RT-PCR of the TCR CDR3 was HTBI. TCRdb independently ran MiXCR on the multiplex PCR reads; one entry per CDR3 protein. Of about 360,000 distinct CDR3 sequences listed, 15% to 17% were seen once; the top ten hold around 30%. Sequenced: blood. This TCR derives from a woman in her late teens or twenties with Graves' hyperthyroidism that later progressed to Graves' ophthalmopathy. This sequence joins TRBV2 and TRBJ1-5, with a possible D match to TRBD1 (6 bases). CDR3 sequence: CASSEKGVRNQPQHF. CDR3 nucleotide sequence: TGTGCCAGCAGTGAGAAGGGGGTTAGAAATCAGCCCCAGCATTTT.